This TCR beta chain was recovered during a study of CD8+ T cells in alopecia areata. About the study: Patients remained on tofacitinib for 6 to 18 months and then went 6 months without it. Affected scalp percentage set treated patients' severity scores.

After isolation, RNA underwent reverse transcription to generate cDNA as the sequencing template. The protocol was immunoSEQ multiplex PCR, while the TCRdb copy is restricted to in-frame clones and leaves out a portion. The data contain about 190,000 clones, approximately 56% of them seen just once; the ten biggest clones take up less than 0.8%. This CDR3 contains 16 residues. The germline CDR1 and CDR2 sequences are KGHSH and LQKENI. V gave up 0 bases and J gave up 6 bases, with 15 bases separating them. Treatment here: oral pan-JAK inhibitor, 5-10 mg twice daily. Notes on the study in general: Given one nonresponder, whether baseline CD8+ expansion relates to response remains uncertain.

Comments on this clone: As yet, its antigen is unknown.

The material sequenced was CD4+ T cells sorted from blood, taken at week 4, from a patient treated with tofacitinib. This chain uses TRBV18 with TRBJ2-1; TRBD2 is a possible D gene (5 bases). This receptor was identified in a human donor with alopecia areata. CDR3 DNA sequence: TGTGCCAGCTCACCACCACGGGGAATCCGATCCAATGAGCAGTTCTTC. It yields the protein CASSPPRGIRSNEQFF.